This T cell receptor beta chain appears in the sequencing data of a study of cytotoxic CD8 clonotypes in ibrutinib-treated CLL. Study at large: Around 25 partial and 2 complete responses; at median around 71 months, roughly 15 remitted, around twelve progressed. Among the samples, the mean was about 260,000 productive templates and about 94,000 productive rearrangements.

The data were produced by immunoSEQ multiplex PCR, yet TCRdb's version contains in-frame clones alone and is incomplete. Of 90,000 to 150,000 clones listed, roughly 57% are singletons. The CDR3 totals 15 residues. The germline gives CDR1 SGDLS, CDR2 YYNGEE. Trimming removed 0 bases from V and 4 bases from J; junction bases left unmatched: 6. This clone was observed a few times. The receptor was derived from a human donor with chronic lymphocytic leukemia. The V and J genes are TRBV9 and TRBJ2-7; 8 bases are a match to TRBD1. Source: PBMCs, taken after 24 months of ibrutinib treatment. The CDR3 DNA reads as TGTGCCAGCAGCGTAGTAGGACAGGGACCTTACGAGCAGTACTTC. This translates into CASSVVGQGPYEQYF. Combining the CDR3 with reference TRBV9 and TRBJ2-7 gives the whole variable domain DSGVTQTPKHLITATGQRVTLRCSPRSGDLSVYWYQQSLDQGLQFLIQYYNGEERAKGNILERFSAQQFPDLHSELNLSSLELGDSALYFCASSVVGQGPYEQYFGPGTRLTVT.